Listed below are T cell receptor beta chains from one sample, sequenced in a study of T-cell reconstitution after alpha-beta-depleted transplantation in children. MiXCR, applied by TCRdb to the PCR reads, yields one record per CDR3 protein. Of nearly 400,000 distinct CDR3 sequences listed, roughly 20% were seen once; the top ten hold 3.8%. Sequences were derived from PBMCs from the stem cell graft donor, sampled from the stem cell graft. Source of these receptors: a human donor who donated a stem cell graft to a child with acute myeloid leukemia. Each CDR3 is given with its conserved first and last residue. D genes are given only for firm matches. Clone sizes are given selectively: once, few, many, or a class where the clone is expanded.

>TRBJ2-1|many|TRBD2|TRBV4-1
CASSLGGLVGEQFF
TGCGCCAGCAGCCTTGGGGGACTAGTCGGTGAGCAGTTCTTC
>TRBJ2-7|few|.|TRBV5-1
CASSSPGTPYEQYF
TGCGCCAGCAGCTCGCCGGGGACACCCTACGAGCAGTACTTC
>TRBJ2-7|many|.|TRBV27
CASSFLPPGVHSYEQYF
TGTGCCAGCAGTTTCCTTCCCCCGGGAGTTCACTCCTACGAGCAGTACTTC
>TRBJ1-2|many|.|TRBV12-3/TRBV12-4
CASSLKAHQIYGYTF
TGTGCCAGCAGTTTAAAGGCACACCAGATCTATGGCTACACCTTC
>TRBJ2-2|.|.|TRBV29-1
CSAAEGVVGELFF
TGCAGCGCTGCCGAGGGGGTAGTCGGGGAGCTGTTTTTT
>TRBJ2-5|.|TRBD1|TRBV6-2/TRBV6-3
CASSYQGQTRQETQYF
TGTGCCAGCAGTTACCAGGGACAGACCAGACAAGAGACCCAGTACTTC
>TRBJ2-7|many|TRBD2|TRBV5-1
CASSLSGRGEQYF
TGCGCCAGCAGCTTGTCAGGGAGGGGCGAGCAGTACTTC
>TRBJ2-1|once|TRBD2|TRBV12-3/TRBV12-4
CASSLGTEVRGGQFF
TGTGCCAGCAGTCTGGGGACTGAAGTGCGGGGGGGGCAGTTCTTC
>TRBJ2-6|.|TRBD1|TRBV29-1
CSVQDRAGANVLTF
TGCAGCGTTCAGGACAGGGCTGGGGCCAACGTCCTGACTTTC
>TRBJ2-1|few|TRBD1|TRBV27
CASSSTGVQYNEQFF
TGTGCCAGCAGTTCGACAGGGGTACAATACAATGAGCAGTTCTTC
>TRBJ2-5|.|TRBD2|TRBV2
CASGVSGGETQYF
TGTGCCAGCGGTGTGTCGGGAGGAGAGACCCAGTACTTC
>TRBJ2-7|.|TRBD1|TRBV6-5
CASSYGTVAYEQYF
TGTGCCAGCAGTTATGGGACAGTGGCCTACGAGCAGTACTTC
>TRBJ2-5|many|.|TRBV24-1
CATSDRLNYQETQYF
TGTGCCACCAGTGACCGGCTCAATTACCAAGAGACCCAGTACTTC
>TRBJ2-7|.|TRBD2|TRBV3-1
CASTQDGGAYEQYF
TGTGCCTCCACCCAAGATGGGGGGGCCTACGAGCAGTACTTC
>TRBJ2-2|.|.|TRBV20-1
CSARPLLTGELFF
TGCAGTGCTAGACCTCTACTCACCGGGGAGCTGTTTTTT
>TRBJ2-7|few|.|TRBV20-1
CSAAGIVGHTYEQYF
TGCAGTGCTGCTGGGATAGTGGGCCATACCTACGAGCAGTACTTC
>TRBJ2-3|.|TRBD2|TRBV5-1
CASSPGLAGVTDTQYF
TGCGCCAGCAGCCCTGGACTAGCGGGAGTCACAGATACGCAGTATTTT
>TRBJ2-3|.|TRBD2|TRBV7-2
CASSLAGPSGRSRSTDTQYF
TGTGCCAGCAGCTTAGCCGGGCCTAGCGGGAGGTCACGAAGCACAGATACGCAGTATTTT
>TRBJ2-7|.|.|TRBV6-1
CASKGNSGTYEQYF
TGTGCCAGCAAGGGGAATAGCGGAACCTACGAGCAGTACTTC
>TRBJ2-7|many|.|TRBV5-4
CASSGDVYEQYF
TGTGCCAGCAGCGGGGACGTCTACGAGCAGTACTTC
>TRBJ2-1|.|TRBD1|TRBV3-1
CASSHGTGTGNEQFF
TGTGCCAGCAGCCACGGGACAGGGACGGGGAATGAGCAGTTCTTC
>TRBJ2-3|.|.|TRBV3-1
CASSQDPYNGGQYF
TGTGCCAGCAGCCAAGATCCGTATAACGGAGGGCAGTATTTT
>TRBJ2-7|.|.|TRBV2
CASSKDRDSTLSSYEQYF
TGTGCCAGCAGTAAAGACAGGGACTCTACCCTTAGCTCCTACGAGCAGTACTTC
>TRBJ2-5|many|.|TRBV12-3/TRBV12-4
CASSLSSWQETQYF
TGTGCCAGCAGCCTGTCTAGTTGGCAAGAGACCCAGTACTTC
>TRBJ2-2|few|.|TRBV6-2/TRBV6-3
CASSPRDSNTGELFF
TGTGCCAGCAGTCCTAGGGACTCTAACACCGGGGAGCTGTTTTTT
>TRBJ2-1|.|.|TRBV18
CASSPFVKSSYNEQFF
TGTGCCAGCTCACCGTTCGTAAAAAGCTCCTACAATGAGCAGTTCTTC
>TRBJ2-2|few|TRBD2|TRBV20-1
CSAPLAGEVTGELFF
TGCAGTGCCCCTTTAGCGGGAGAGGTCACCGGGGAGCTGTTTTTT
>TRBJ2-5|.|.|TRBV4-2
CASSQAAGTGETQYF
TGTGCCAGCAGCCAAGCAGCGGGGACAGGAGAGACCCAGTACTTC
>TRBJ2-1|.|TRBD2|TRBV12-3/TRBV12-4
CASSTWLAGSYNEQFF
TGTGCCAGCAGTACCTGGCTAGCGGGGTCCTACAATGAGCAGTTCTTC
>TRBJ2-1|.|.|TRBV9
CASSAPSNEQFF
TGTGCCAGCAGCGCTCCCAGCAATGAGCAGTTCTTC
>TRBJ1-1|.|TRBD1|TRBV7-2
CASSLAGGTGAEAFF
TGTGCCAGCAGCTTAGCTGGGGGGACAGGGGCAGAAGCTTTCTTT
>TRBJ1-4|.|TRBD1|TRBV7-9
CASTGTGGSNEKLFF
TGTGCCAGCACCGGGACAGGGGGGTCGAATGAAAAACTGTTTTTT
>TRBJ2-2|few|.|TRBV12-3/TRBV12-4
CASTQGAGIPGELFF
TGTGCCAGCACTCAGGGAGCTGGGATTCCCGGGGAGCTGTTTTTT
>TRBJ2-5|.|.|TRBV7-2
CASSPGQVLQETQYF
TGTGCCAGCAGCCCCGGGCAGGTGCTTCAAGAGACCCAGTACTTC
>TRBJ2-3|.|.|TRBV29-1
CSVETVSTDTQYF
TGCAGCGTTGAAACCGTCAGCACAGATACGCAGTATTTT
>TRBJ2-2|.|TRBD2|TRBV10-2
CASHGAAGELSVGELFF
TGCGCCAGCCACGGTGCAGCGGGAGAACTGTCTGTCGGGGAGCTGTTTTTT
>TRBJ2-1|few|TRBD1|TRBV5-1
CASSSGTDEQFF
TGCGCCAGCAGCTCCGGGACAGATGAGCAGTTCTTC
>TRBJ1-6|.|.|TRBV7-2
CASSLQGRDSPLHF
TGTGCCAGCAGCTTACAGGGTAGAGATTCACCCCTCCACTTT
>TRBJ2-7|many|TRBD2|TRBV5-6
CASSLFSTSGKSPREQYF
TGTGCCAGCAGCTTGTTCTCGACTAGCGGGAAGTCGCCCCGCGAGCAGTACTTC
>TRBJ2-3|few|.|TRBV5-4
CASSQPIFGGAGTQYF
TGTGCCAGCAGCCAACCCATTTTCGGGGGCGCAGGAACGCAGTATTTT
>TRBJ2-3|.|.|TRBV7-9
CASTRVSADTQYF
TGTGCCAGCACCCGGGTTTCTGCAGATACGCAGTATTTT
>TRBJ1-1|.|.|TRBV24-1
CATRPPGDMNTEAFF
TGTGCCACCAGGCCCCCGGGGGACATGAACACTGAAGCTTTCTTT
>TRBJ2-7|few|.|TRBV4-1
CASSRDAGRSYEQYF
TGCGCCAGCAGCCGAGATGCAGGGAGGTCCTACGAGCAGTACTTC
>TRBJ2-5|.|.|TRBV2
CASRIEQETQYF
TGTGCCAGCAGAATTGAGCAAGAGACCCAGTACTTC
>TRBJ1-4|many|.|TRBV20-1
CSARGGPNEKLFF
TGCAGTGCTAGAGGGGGGCCCAATGAAAAACTGTTTTTT
>TRBJ2-1|.|.|TRBV24-1
CATSDSYGSSYNEQFF
TGTGCCACCAGTGATTCGTACGGCAGCTCCTACAATGAGCAGTTCTTC
>TRBJ2-7|.|.|TRBV27
CASTFARGAYEQYF
TGTGCCAGCACCTTCGCCAGGGGAGCCTACGAGCAGTACTTC
>TRBJ2-3|few|TRBD2|TRBV7-6
CASSSPSLAGGLTDTQYF
TGTGCCAGCAGCTCCCCGTCTCTAGCGGGAGGGCTCACAGATACGCAGTATTTT
>TRBJ2-3|.|.|TRBV7-2
CASSPQGRTDTQYF
TGTGCCAGCAGCCCACAGGGCCGCACAGATACGCAGTATTTT
>TRBJ2-2|.|.|TRBV6-5
CASSYSKPGSSGELFF
TGTGCCAGCAGTTACTCGAAACCAGGGAGTTCCGGGGAGCTGTTTTTT
>TRBJ2-3|many|.|TRBV29-1
CSVDKGQLTDTQYF
TGCAGCGTGGATAAAGGACAGTTAACAGATACGCAGTATTTT
>TRBJ2-7|.|.|TRBV7-8
CASSFNPSYEQYF
TGTGCCAGCAGCTTTAATCCCTCCTACGAGCAGTACTTC
>TRBJ2-4|few|TRBD2|TRBV6-1
CASRGAGGRGNIQYF
TGTGCCAGCAGGGGGGCAGGCGGGAGGGGAAACATTCAGTACTTC